The present TCR beta chain was sequenced within a study of radiotherapy plus CTLA-4 blockade in lung cancer. This clone has just one count. TCRdb's table, derived via immunoSEQ multiplex PCR, lists solely in-frame clones and lacks some. The table includes 9,500 to 15,000 clones, about 86% detected once. Germline values: CDR1 MDHEN, CDR2 SYDVKM. This CDR3 has 11 residues. V lost 2 bases, J lost 3 bases, and 2 bases lay in between. This clonotype originated in a human donor with non-small cell lung cancer that progressed on radiotherapy plus ipilimumab. This specimen was peripheral blood, taken from a patient treated with radiotherapy plus ipilimumab. The chain combines TRBV28 with TRBJ2-7, with D hard to call. The CDR3 nucleotides are TGTGCCAGCAGTTTACTCTACGAGCAGTACTTC. Its translation is CASSLLYEQYF.